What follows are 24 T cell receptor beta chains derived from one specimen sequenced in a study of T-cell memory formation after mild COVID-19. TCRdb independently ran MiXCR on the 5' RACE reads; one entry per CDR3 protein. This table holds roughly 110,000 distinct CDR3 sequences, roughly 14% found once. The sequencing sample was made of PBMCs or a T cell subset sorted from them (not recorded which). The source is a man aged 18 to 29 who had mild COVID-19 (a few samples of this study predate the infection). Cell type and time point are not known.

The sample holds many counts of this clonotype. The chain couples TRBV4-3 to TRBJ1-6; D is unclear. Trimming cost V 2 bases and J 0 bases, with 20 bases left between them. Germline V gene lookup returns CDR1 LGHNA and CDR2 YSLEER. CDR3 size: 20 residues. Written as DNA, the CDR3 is TGCGCCAGCAGCCAATCCTTCGCGGGGTTACAGCGCTCCTATAATTCACCCCTCCACTTT. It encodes CASSQSFAGLQRSYNSPLHF.

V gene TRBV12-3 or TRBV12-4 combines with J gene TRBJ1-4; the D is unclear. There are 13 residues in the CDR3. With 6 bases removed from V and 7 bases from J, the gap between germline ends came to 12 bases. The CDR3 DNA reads TGTGCCAGCAGCCCTACGGAATCTGAAAAACTGTTTTTT. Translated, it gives CASSPTESEKLFF.

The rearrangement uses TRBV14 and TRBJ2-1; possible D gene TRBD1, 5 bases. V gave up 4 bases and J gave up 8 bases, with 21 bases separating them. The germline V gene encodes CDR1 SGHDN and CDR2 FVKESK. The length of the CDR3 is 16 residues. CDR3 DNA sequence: TGTGCCAGCAGCCCCAGAGGTGTCCTCAGGGATGATGAGCAGTTCTTC. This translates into CASSPRGVLRDDEQFF.

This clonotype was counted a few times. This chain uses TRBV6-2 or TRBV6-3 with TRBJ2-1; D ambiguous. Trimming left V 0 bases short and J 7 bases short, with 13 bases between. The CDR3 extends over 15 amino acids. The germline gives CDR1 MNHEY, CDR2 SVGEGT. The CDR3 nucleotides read TGTGCCAGCAGTTACTCGATACTCATAGGGAATGAGCAGTTCTTC. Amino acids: CASSYSILIGNEQFF.

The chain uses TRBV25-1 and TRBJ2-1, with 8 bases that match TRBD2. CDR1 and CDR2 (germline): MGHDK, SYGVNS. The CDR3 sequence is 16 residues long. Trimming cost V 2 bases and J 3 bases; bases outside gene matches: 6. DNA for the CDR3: TGTGCCAGCAGTGAAGAGAACGGGGGGGACTACAATGAGCAGTTCTTC. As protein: CASSEENGGDYNEQFF.

The CDR3 nucleotides read TGTGCCAGCGACCGAAGCCTCGAATCAAATCAGCCCCAGCATTTT. Protein: CASDRSLESNQPQHF. V is TRBV16 and J is TRBJ1-5; D is unresolved. The V end was cut by 8 bases, the J end by 4 bases, with 18 bases between. Germline assignment: CDR1 KGHSY and CDR2 FQNENV. The CDR3 is 15 residues long.

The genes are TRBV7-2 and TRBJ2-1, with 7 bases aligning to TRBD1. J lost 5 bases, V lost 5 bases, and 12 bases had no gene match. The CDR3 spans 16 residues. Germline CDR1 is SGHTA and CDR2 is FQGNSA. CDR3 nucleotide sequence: TGTGCCAGCAGCGGACACAGGGGAATTGTCGACAATGAGCAGTTCTTC. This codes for CASSGHRGIVDNEQFF.

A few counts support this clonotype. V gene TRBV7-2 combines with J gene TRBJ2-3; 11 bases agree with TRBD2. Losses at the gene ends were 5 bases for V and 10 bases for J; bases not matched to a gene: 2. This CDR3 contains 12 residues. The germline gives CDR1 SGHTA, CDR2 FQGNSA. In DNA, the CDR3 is TGTGCCAGCAGCCTGGGACTAGCGGCGCAGTATTTT. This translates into CASSLGLAAQYF.

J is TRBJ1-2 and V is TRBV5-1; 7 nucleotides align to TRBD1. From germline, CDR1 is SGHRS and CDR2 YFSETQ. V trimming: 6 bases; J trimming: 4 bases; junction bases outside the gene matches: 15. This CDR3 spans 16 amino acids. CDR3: CASTQDRSGTAYGYTF. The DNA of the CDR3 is TGCGCCAGCACCCAAGACCGATCCGGGACAGCCTATGGCTACACCTTC.

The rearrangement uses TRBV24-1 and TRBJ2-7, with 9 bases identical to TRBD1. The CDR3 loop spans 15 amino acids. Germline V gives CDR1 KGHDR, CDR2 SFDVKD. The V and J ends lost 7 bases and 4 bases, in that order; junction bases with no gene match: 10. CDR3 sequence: CATRIPGQGFYEQYF. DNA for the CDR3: TGTGCCACCAGGATACCCGGACAGGGGTTTTACGAGCAGTACTTC.

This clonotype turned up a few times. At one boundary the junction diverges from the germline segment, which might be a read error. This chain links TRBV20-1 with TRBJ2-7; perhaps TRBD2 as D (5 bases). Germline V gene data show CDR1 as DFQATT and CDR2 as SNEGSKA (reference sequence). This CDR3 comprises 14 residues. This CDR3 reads CSARDEGISHEQYF. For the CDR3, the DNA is TGCAGTGCTAGAGACGAGGGAATCTCCCACGAGCAGTACTTC.

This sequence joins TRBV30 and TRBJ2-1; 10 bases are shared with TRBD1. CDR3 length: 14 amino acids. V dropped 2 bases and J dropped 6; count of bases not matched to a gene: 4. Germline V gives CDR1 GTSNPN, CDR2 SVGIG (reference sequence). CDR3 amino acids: CAWSLGTGVNEQFF. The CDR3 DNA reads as TGTGCCTGGAGTCTAGGGACAGGGGTCAATGAGCAGTTCTTC.

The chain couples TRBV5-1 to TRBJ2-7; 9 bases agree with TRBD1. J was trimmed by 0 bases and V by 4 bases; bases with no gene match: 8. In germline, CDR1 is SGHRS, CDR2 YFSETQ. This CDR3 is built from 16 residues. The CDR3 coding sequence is TGCGCCAGCAGCAGAGGACAGGGGTCGAGCTCCTACGAGCAGTACGTC. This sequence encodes CASSRGQGSSSYEQYV.

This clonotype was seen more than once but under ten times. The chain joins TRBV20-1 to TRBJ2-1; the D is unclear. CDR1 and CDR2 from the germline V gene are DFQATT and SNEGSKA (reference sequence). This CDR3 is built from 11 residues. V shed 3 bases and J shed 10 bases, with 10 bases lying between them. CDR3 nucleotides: TGCAGTGCTAGGCTCGACGGCGAGCAGTTCTTC. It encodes CSARLDGEQFF.

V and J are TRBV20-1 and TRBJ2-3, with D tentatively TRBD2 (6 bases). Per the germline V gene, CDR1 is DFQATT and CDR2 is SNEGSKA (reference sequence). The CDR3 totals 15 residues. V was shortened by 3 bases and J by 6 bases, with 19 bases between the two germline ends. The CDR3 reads CSASGKGEEGDTQYF. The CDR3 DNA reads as TGCAGTGCTAGCGGGAAAGGGGAGGAGGGCGATACGCAGTATTTT.

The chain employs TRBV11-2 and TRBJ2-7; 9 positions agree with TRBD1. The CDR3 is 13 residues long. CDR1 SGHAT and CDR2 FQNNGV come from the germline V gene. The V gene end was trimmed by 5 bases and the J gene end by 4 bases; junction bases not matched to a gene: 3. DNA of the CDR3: TGTGCCAGCAGCCCGGACAGGGGATACGAGCAGTACGTC. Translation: CASSPDRGYEQYV.

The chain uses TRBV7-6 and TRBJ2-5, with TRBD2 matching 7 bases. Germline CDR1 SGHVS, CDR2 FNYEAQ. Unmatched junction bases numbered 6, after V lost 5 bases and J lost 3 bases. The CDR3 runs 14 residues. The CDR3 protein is CASSRPGLKETQYF. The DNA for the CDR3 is TGTGCCAGCAGCAGGCCGGGACTAAAAGAGACCCAGTACTTC.

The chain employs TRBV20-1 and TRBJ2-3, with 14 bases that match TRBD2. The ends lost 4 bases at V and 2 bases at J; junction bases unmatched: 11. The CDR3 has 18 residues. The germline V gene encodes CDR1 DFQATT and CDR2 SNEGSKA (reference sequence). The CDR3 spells CSAKTRLAGGRPTDTQYF. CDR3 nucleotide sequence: TGCAGTGCTAAGACCAGACTAGCGGGGGGGCGGCCCACAGATACGCAGTATTTT.

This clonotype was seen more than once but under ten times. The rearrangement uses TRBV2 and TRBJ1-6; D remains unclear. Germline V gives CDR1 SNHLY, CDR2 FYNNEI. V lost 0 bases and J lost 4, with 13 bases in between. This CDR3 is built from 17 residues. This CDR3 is CASSEASVRGYNSPLHF. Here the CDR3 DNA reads TGTGCCAGCAGTGAAGCATCAGTTCGAGGGTATAATTCACCCCTCCACTTT.

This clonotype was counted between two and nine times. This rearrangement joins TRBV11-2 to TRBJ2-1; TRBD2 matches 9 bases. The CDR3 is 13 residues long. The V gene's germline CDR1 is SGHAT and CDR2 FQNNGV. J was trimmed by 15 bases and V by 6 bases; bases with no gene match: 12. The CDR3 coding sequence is TGTGCCAGCAGTTACGAGACCGGGACTAGCACGTTCTTC. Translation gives CASSYETGTSTFF.

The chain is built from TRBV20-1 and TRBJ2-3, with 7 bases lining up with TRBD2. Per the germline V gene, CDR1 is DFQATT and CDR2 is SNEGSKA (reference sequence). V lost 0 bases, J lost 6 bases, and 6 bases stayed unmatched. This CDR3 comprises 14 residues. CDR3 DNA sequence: TGCAGTGCTAGAGATATCGGGAGGTCGGATACGCAGTATTTT. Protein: CSARDIGRSDTQYF.

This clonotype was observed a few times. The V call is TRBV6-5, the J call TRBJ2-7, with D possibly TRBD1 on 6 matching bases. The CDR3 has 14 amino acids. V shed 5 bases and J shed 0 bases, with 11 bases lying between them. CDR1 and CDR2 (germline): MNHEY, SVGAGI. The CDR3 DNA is TGTGCCAGCAGTAACAGGGTCGACTCCTACGAGCAGTACTTC. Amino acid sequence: CASSNRVDSYEQYF.

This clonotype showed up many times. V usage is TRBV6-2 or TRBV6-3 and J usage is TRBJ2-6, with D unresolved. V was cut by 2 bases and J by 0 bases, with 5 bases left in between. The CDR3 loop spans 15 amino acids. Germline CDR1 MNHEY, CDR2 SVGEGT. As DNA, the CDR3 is TGTGCCAGCAGTTACATCTTCTCTGGGGCCAACGTCCTGACTTTC. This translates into CASSYIFSGANVLTF.

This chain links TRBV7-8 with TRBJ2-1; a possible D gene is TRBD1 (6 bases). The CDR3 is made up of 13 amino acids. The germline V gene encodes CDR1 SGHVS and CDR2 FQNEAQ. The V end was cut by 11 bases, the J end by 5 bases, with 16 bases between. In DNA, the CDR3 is TGTGCCTGTTATGACAGGCTCAACAATGAGCAGTTCTTC. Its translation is CACYDRLNNEQFF.